This section outlines one TCR beta chain sequence together with its context. This clone occurred once. This receptor's antigen is unknown. Per-base qualities were not stored, and no clone one base away is much larger. Receptor amplification or capture employed the immunoSEQ multiplex PCR assay. In its TCRdb copy, this immuneACCESS table keeps in-frame sequences only and misses some clones. Where compared with another copy, unresolved V genes explain less than half of these, and the others have no known cause. For this sample there are around 1,900 clones; roughly nine tenths appear just once. The ten largest account for over 20% of the sample. Next-generation sequencing of T-cell receptor sequences was used to monitor peripheral T-cell lymphoma patients receiving frontline treatment on a trial. The data originate from a study of circulating tumor DNA in untreated peripheral T-cell lymphoma (dated by TCRdb to 2020 to 2023). Regarding the complete study: Serum samples were collected at baseline and serially during treatment to track circulating tumor DNA carrying tumor TCR clonotypes. Overall results and qualifications from the work: Tumor-specific clonotypes were found in 75% to 80% of patients, coming from less than 90% of baseline tissues and approximately 65% of baseline serum samples. Of the 25 or so patients who had serial samples, roughly 40% had cleared ctDNA after two cycles, and ctDNA that was still detectable after therapy showed a trend toward worse survival. ctDNA persistence did not always predict relapse, since two patients whose ctDNA remained detectable after therapy stayed in remission over around ten years of follow-up.

Spanning cysteine to phenylalanine, the CDR3 consists of 15 amino acids. The only DNA kept is the CDR3, 45 bases in frame from the first base. V lost 0 bases and J lost 6 bases; the stretch between them is 14 bases long. Reading the germline V gene gives CDR1 SGHRS and CDR2 YFSETQ. The sequence was collected from a human donor with peripheral T-cell lymphoma. This sequence uses TRBV5-1 and TRBJ2-3; the D gene cannot be resolved reliably. The sample consisted of cell-free DNA from blood serum. The CDR3 reads CASSLEGRIFDTQYF. Read as DNA, the sequence is TGCGCCAGCAGCTTGGAGGGCCGGATTTTCGATACGCAGTATTTT.